Listed below are T cell receptor beta chains from one sample, sequenced in a study of OX40 agonist ivuxolimab in advanced cancers. The protocol was immunoSEQ multiplex PCR, while the TCRdb copy is restricted to in-frame clones and leaves out a portion. The sample shows under 85,000 clones, 80% to 90% of them seen only once. The sequencing here drew on CD4+ or CD8+ T cells sorted from blood, taken in a trial of the OX40 agonist ivuxolimab. These TCRs come from an adult with an advanced solid tumor such as melanoma, head and neck, liver or kidney cancer. Both conserved end residues are part of each CDR3. Fields, in order: V gene, CDR3 length, D gene, J gene, CDR3 protein. The D gene is left open where the match is weak.

v_call: TRBV29-1; cdr3_length: 13; d_call: NA; j_call: TRBJ1-2; cdr3_aa: CSVEPGLEGGYTF
v_call: TRBV7-9; cdr3_length: 17; d_call: TRBD1; j_call: TRBJ1-1; cdr3_aa: CASSPYLATGGNTEAFF
v_call: TRBV11-3; cdr3_length: 15; d_call: TRBD1; j_call: TRBJ2-3; cdr3_aa: CASSSTGSRTDTQYF
v_call: TRBV30; cdr3_length: 15; d_call: NA; j_call: TRBJ2-3; cdr3_aa: CAWSRVRSNTDTQYF
v_call: TRBV14; cdr3_length: 13; d_call: NA; j_call: TRBJ1-2; cdr3_aa: CASSQDSGFGYTF
v_call: TRBV5-1; cdr3_length: 16; d_call: TRBD2; j_call: TRBJ2-5; cdr3_aa: CASSAGLAGAQETQYF
v_call: TRBV7-6; cdr3_length: 17; d_call: NA; j_call: TRBJ2-7; cdr3_aa: CASSLDYPGLLSYEQYF
v_call: TRBV7-9; cdr3_length: 14; d_call: NA; j_call: TRBJ2-5; cdr3_aa: CASSLGVGWETQYF
v_call: TRBV10-3; cdr3_length: 15; d_call: NA; j_call: TRBJ1-2; cdr3_aa: CAISESRAVIYGYTF
v_call: TRBV5-1; cdr3_length: 16; d_call: NA; j_call: TRBJ2-7; cdr3_aa: CASSLTIGQSSYEQYF
v_call: TRBV14; cdr3_length: 12; d_call: NA; j_call: TRBJ1-1; cdr3_aa: CASSQFSGVVFF
v_call: TRBV7-9; cdr3_length: 13; d_call: NA; j_call: TRBJ1-1; cdr3_aa: CASSSGSWGEAFF
v_call: TRBV11-3; cdr3_length: 15; d_call: TRBD2; j_call: TRBJ2-1; cdr3_aa: CASSLGGTSKGQQFF
v_call: TRBV19; cdr3_length: 16; d_call: TRBD1; j_call: TRBJ1-1; cdr3_aa: CASSTGQVMPVAEAFF
v_call: TRBV7-9; cdr3_length: 13; d_call: NA; j_call: TRBJ1-1; cdr3_aa: CASTSDMATEAFF
v_call: TRBV7-2; cdr3_length: 18; d_call: TRBD2; j_call: TRBJ2-5; cdr3_aa: CASSYGTSGSGLGETQYF
v_call: TRBV5-1; cdr3_length: 18; d_call: NA; j_call: TRBJ2-3; cdr3_aa: CASSFESRPWGTTDTQYF
v_call: TRBV6-4; cdr3_length: 15; d_call: TRBD2; j_call: TRBJ2-2; cdr3_aa: CASKRLAGNTGELFF
v_call: TRBV7-2; cdr3_length: 13; d_call: NA; j_call: TRBJ1-1; cdr3_aa: CASSPTFGTEAFF
v_call: TRBV18; cdr3_length: 16; d_call: NA; j_call: TRBJ2-2; cdr3_aa: CASSLTLGQNTGELFF
v_call: TRBV18; cdr3_length: 13; d_call: NA; j_call: TRBJ1-4; cdr3_aa: CASSRSSNEKLFF
v_call: TRBV27; cdr3_length: 13; d_call: NA; j_call: TRBJ2-1; cdr3_aa: CASSSTAVAEQFF
v_call: TRBV28; cdr3_length: 11; d_call: NA; j_call: TRBJ1-1; cdr3_aa: CASSLTFVAFF
v_call: TRBV7-6; cdr3_length: 15; d_call: TRBD1; j_call: TRBJ2-3; cdr3_aa: CASSRQDREVDTQYF
v_call: TRBV28; cdr3_length: 13; d_call: NA; j_call: TRBJ2-3; cdr3_aa: CASSLPNTDTQYF
v_call: TRBV2; cdr3_length: 18; d_call: NA; j_call: TRBJ1-5; cdr3_aa: CASSEDVPGPQSNQPQHF
v_call: TRBV18; cdr3_length: 15; d_call: TRBD2; j_call: TRBJ2-7; cdr3_aa: CASSPSGLAGSEQYF
v_call: TRBV7-6; cdr3_length: 14; d_call: TRBD1; j_call: TRBJ2-5; cdr3_aa: CASREKQGQETQYF
v_call: TRBV5-4; cdr3_length: 13; d_call: NA; j_call: TRBJ1-5; cdr3_aa: CASSYDRGQPQHF
v_call: TRBV2; cdr3_length: 11; d_call: NA; j_call: TRBJ1-2; cdr3_aa: CASSEQGGYTF